One T cell receptor beta chain is described in this entry. Its target is not known. This sample was included in a study of beta chain features in type 1 diabetes. Germline-derived CDR1 and CDR2 are MNHEY and SVGAGI. Unmatched junction bases numbered 8, after V lost 5 bases and J lost 2 bases. The CDR3 extends over 15 amino acids. Whole-study results and caveats: PCR might preferentially amplify shorter templates, equally in patients and controls.

cDNA synthesis used the whole RNA isolate, giving expressed TCRB sequences. Here immunoSEQ multiplex PCR was the method, and the copy in TCRdb shows in-frame clones only, minus some. The sample has hundreds of thousands of clones, approximately 8% seen once. The TCR originated in a woman aged 18-29 years in good health. The sequenced sample was central memory CD4+ T cells from blood. This chain connects TRBV6-5 to TRBJ2-5; 7 bases match TRBD1. The CDR3 loop is CASSATGLIQETQYF. The CDR3 coding sequence is TGTGCCAGCAGTGCGACAGGGCTGATTCAAGAGACCCAGTACTTC.